This section outlines one T cell receptor (beta chain) sequence together with its context. Before being deemed recovered, Cohort 3 donors had two negative PCRs, clearance, or symptom resolution. The data derive from a study of blood T cell repertoires in COVID-19. On the study more broadly: Both acute and convalescent COVID-19 samples were obtained from the United States, Italy and Spain.

Profiling relied on immunoSEQ multiplex PCR, and the TCRdb table lists in-frame clones only, not all of them. The data show 250,000 to 350,000 clones, 70% to 90% seen once. The sequenced material came from PBMCs or T cells enriched from blood (not recorded which). The sequence was collected from a young woman who had recovered from COVID-19.

The CDR3 region has the DNA TGTGCCAGCAGCGGAGGGACAGACCAGCCCCTCCACTTT. It codes for CASSGGTDQPLHF. The chain combines TRBV5-4 with TRBJ1-6, with 7 positions matching TRBD1. Germline V gives CDR1 SGHNT, CDR2 YYREEE (reference sequence). This CDR3 is built from 13 residues. With V trimmed by 4 bases and J by 13 bases, 8 bases remained unmatched.